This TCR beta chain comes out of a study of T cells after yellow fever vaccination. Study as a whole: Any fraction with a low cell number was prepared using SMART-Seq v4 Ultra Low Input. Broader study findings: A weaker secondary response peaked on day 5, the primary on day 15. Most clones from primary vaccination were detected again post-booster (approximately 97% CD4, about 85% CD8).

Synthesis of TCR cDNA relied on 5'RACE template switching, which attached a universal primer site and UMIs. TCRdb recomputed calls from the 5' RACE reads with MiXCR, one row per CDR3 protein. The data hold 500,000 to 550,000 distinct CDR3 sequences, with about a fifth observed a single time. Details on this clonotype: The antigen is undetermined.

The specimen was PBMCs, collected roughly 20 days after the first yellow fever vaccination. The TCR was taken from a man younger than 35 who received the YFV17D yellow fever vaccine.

This chain's CDR3 is CSAKGFLSHEQFF. CDR3 in DNA: TGCAGTGCTAAAGGTTTTCTGTCCCATGAGCAGTTCTTC. The chain combines TRBV20-1 with TRBJ2-1; no clear D gene. Germline V gene data show CDR1 as DFQATT and CDR2 as SNEGSKA (reference sequence). The CDR3 covers 13 residues. V lost 4 bases and J lost 8, with 15 bases in between.